The 5 T cell receptor beta chains in this list originate from one sample, sequenced in a study of shared clonotypes between healthy human individuals. Clones were read by immunoSEQ multiplex PCR, and TCRdb kept only the in-frame ones, dropping some. This repertoire shows some 2,000,000 clones, 95% found once; its top ten account for approximately 0.13%. The sequenced sample consisted of naive CD4+ T cells sorted from blood. Subset indicated: CD45RA+ positively selected. Receptors were obtained from a man between 18 and 29 years old in good health.

V and J are TRBV20-1 and TRBJ1-2; a weak D match, TRBD1 (5 bases). CDR3 length: 11 residues. Looked up from germline, CDR1 is DFQATT and CDR2 is SNEGSKA (reference sequence). Trimming removed 6 bases from V and 6 bases from J, with 11 bases in between. Here the CDR3 DNA reads TGCAGTGCGTCCGGGGGTAATGGCTACACCTTC. It yields the protein CSASGGNGYTF.

The V call is TRBV7-2, the J call TRBJ1-1; D perhaps matches TRBD1 (6 bases). The CDR3 consists of 13 residues. Trimming took 5 bases from V and 1 from J, leaving 8 bases between them. Germline CDR1 SGHTA, CDR2 FQGNSA. This CDR3 is CASSGQSNTEAFF. The CDR3 DNA reads as TGTGCCAGCAGCGGACAGTCGAACACTGAAGCTTTCTTT.

The chain joins TRBV7-2 to TRBJ2-7; TRBD2 aligns across 9 bases. V lost 5 bases and J lost 5; bases outside the gene matches: 7. Germline CDR1 and CDR2: SGHTA and FQGNSA. This CDR3 is built from 14 residues. DNA of the CDR3: TGTGCCAGCAGCAACAGCGGGGGGCTCAACGAGCAGTACTTC. As protein: CASSNSGGLNEQYF.

V usage is TRBV28 and J usage is TRBJ1-6, with D unclear. Germline V gene sequence: CDR1 MDHEN, CDR2 SYDVKM. Trimming stripped 5 bases from V and 9 bases from J, with 8 bases between. The CDR3 consists of 12 residues. The CDR3, as DNA: TGTGCCAGCAGTCCTTCGGGTTCACCCCTCCACTTT. Amino acids: CASSPSGSPLHF.

The chain uses TRBV28 and TRBJ2-4; 9 nucleotides match TRBD2. V lost 6 bases to trimming and J lost 1 base; unmatched junction nucleotides: 7. This CDR3 has 16 amino acids. Germline CDR1 reads MDHEN; CDR2 reads SYDVKM. The CDR3: CASRGGGGAAKNIQYF. CDR3 DNA: TGTGCCAGCAGGGGCGGCGGGGGGGCCGCCAAAAACATTCAGTACTTC.